This TCR beta chain was retrieved from a study of shared clonotypes between healthy human individuals. Study-wide points: With few donors, the genetic and exposure-history diversity represented was limited.

CDR3 length: 15 residues. Trimming took 3 bases from V and 2 from J, leaving 13 bases between them. Germline lookup yields CDR1 KGHSH and CDR2 LQKENI. Notes on this clone: Its antigen remains unknown.

Profiling relied on immunoSEQ multiplex PCR, and the TCRdb table lists in-frame clones only, not all of them. This sample carries millions of clones, 85% to 95% of them seen once, and the ten largest clones take more than 0.1%. The clonotype originates from a man aged 18-30 years in good health. The gene calls are TRBV18 and TRBJ1-2; a possible D gene is TRBD1 (6 bases). Sequencing was performed on naive CD4+ T cells sorted from blood. The subset denotes: CD45RA+ positively selected. The CDR3 DNA is TGTGCCAGCTCACCCGGGACAATACTAAACTATGGCTACACCTTC. Residues: CASSPGTILNYGYTF.